These 30 T cell receptor beta chains originate from one sample sequenced in a study of cytomegalovirus exposure and HLA in healthy donors (dated by TCRdb to about 2017). Library preparation was by the immunoSEQ multiplex PCR assay. For the multiplex PCR, a mixture combining 60 forward primers for TCR Vbeta segments and 13 reverse primers for TCR Jbeta segments was used. TCRdb obtained this table from immuneACCESS and retained in-frame rearrangements with V and J assigned. These tables miss some clones; where compared with another copy, unresolved V genes account for less than half of the shortfall, and the remainder is unexplained. This sample holds fewer than 120,000 clones; approximately 80% were observed only once. Under 3% of the sample is in the top ten clones. Material for sequencing was PBMCs. The receptors stem from a woman aged 55-75 years in good health and CMV-seropositive.

The chain is built from TRBV19 and TRBJ1-5, with 7 positions matching TRBD1. The germline gives CDR1 LNHDA, CDR2 SQIVND (reference sequence). The V and J ends lost 1 base and 1 base, in that order; junction bases with no gene match: 7. The CDR3 runs to 17 residues. CDR3 sequence: CASSIAGTGVSNQPQHF. As DNA, the CDR3 is TGTGCCAGTAGTATAGCAGGAACAGGGGTAAGCAATCAGCCCCAGCATTTT.

This sequence joins TRBV5-4 and TRBJ1-1, with D unresolved. This CDR3 has 14 amino acids. Trimming stripped 1 base from V and 0 bases from J, with 7 bases between. Germline loops: CDR1 SGHNT, CDR2 YYREEE (reference sequence). CDR3 amino acids: CASSLSNMNTEAFF. In DNA form, the CDR3 reads TGTGCCAGCAGCTTGTCAAACATGAACACTGAAGCTTTCTTT.

The chain links TRBV5-1 to TRBJ1-1, with 11 bases fitting TRBD1. Germline V gene data show CDR1 as SGHRS and CDR2 as YFSETQ. The CDR3 spans 15 residues. V lost 0 bases to trimming and J lost 6 bases; unmatched junction nucleotides: 4. CDR3 DNA: TGCGCCAGCAGCTTGGAAGGGACAGGGGGGCCTGAAGCTTTCTTT. This codes for CASSLEGTGGPEAFF.

The rearrangement joins TRBV6-1 to TRBJ2-3, with a weak D call TRBD2 (6 bases). The V and J ends lost 6 bases and 2 bases respectively, with 15 bases between them. The length of the CDR3 is 15 residues. Germline V gives CDR1 MNHNS, CDR2 SASEGT. CDR3: CASSLRRGYTDTQYF. The CDR3 DNA sequence: TGTGCCAGCAGCCTAAGGAGGGGATACACAGATACGCAGTATTTT.

The rearrangement joins TRBV27 to TRBJ2-7, with D possibly matching TRBD1 (5 bases). The CDR3 runs 15 residues. Between the trimmed V and J ends, which lost 3 bases and 3 bases, there was a span of 15 bases. From germline, CDR1 is MNHEY and CDR2 SMNVEV (reference sequence). The CDR3, as DNA: TGTGCCAGCAGTTTTAGGGGTGCTACGGACTACGAGCAGTACTTC. Translating it yields CASSFRGATDYEQYF.

This rearrangement joins TRBV10-3 to TRBJ2-6, with 10 bases fitting TRBD1. Germline CDR1 and CDR2: ENHRY and SYGVKD. V shed 1 base, J shed 2 bases, and the junction held 11 bases outside the gene matches. The CDR3 is 20 residues long. The CDR3: CAISEFFVTGGITGANVLTF. The CDR3 DNA sequence: TGTGCCATCAGTGAGTTCTTCGTGACAGGGGGCATCACTGGGGCCAACGTCCTGACTTTC.

This clone occurred a few times. The chain has TRBV6-6 and TRBJ1-2; 11 bases map to TRBD1. The CDR3 covers 16 residues. The V and J ends lost 4 bases and 4 bases, in that order; junction bases with no gene match: 8. Germline CDR1 and CDR2: MNHNY and SVGAGI (reference sequence). DNA for the CDR3: TGTGCCAGCAGTTCACCCGGACAGGGGGCGGGCTATGGCTACACCTTC. Protein sequence: CASSSPGQGAGYGYTF.

This clone was seen once. This chain joins TRBV27 and TRBJ2-3; possibly TRBD1 for D (5 bases). Between the trimmed V and J ends, which lost 8 bases and 6 bases, there was a span of 15 bases. The germline CDR1 and CDR2 sequences are MNHEY and SMNVEV (reference sequence). This CDR3 contains 13 residues. This chain's CDR3 is CASQGFSSDTQYF. DNA of the CDR3: TGTGCCAGCCAGGGTTTTTCCTCGGATACGCAGTATTTT.

The chain carries TRBV5-6 and TRBJ1-1; no definite D call. Germline CDR1 and CDR2: SGHDT and YYEEEE. V lost 2 bases and J lost 4, with 12 bases in between. The CDR3 covers 14 residues. This CDR3 reads CASSFREGSTEAFF. The CDR3 DNA is TGTGCCAGCAGCTTCCGTGAAGGGAGCACTGAAGCTTTCTTT.

This clone was seen a single time. V is TRBV6-6 and J is TRBJ1-4, with D perhaps matching TRBD1 (6 bases). V lost 6 bases and J lost 8, with 10 bases in between. Per germline, CDR1 MNHNY and CDR2 SVGAGI (reference sequence). The CDR3 loop spans 12 amino acids. This CDR3 reads CASRGAVEKLFF. CDR3 DNA sequence: TGTGCCAGCAGGGGGGCTGTCGAAAAACTGTTTTTT.

The chain links TRBV21-1 to TRBJ2-2; TRBD1 is taken as the D call from the table, unchecked against the DNA. TRBV21-1 is described as a pseudogene. The CDR3 length is 19 residues. DNA of the CDR3: TGTGCCAGCAGCAAAGGGCTAACAGGGGGCCCCTCGAGGACCGGGGAGCTGTTTTTT. It yields the protein CASSKGLTGGPSRTGELFF.

As DNA, the CDR3 is TGTGCCAGCAGCTGGGGGCAGGCCCCTATGAACACTGAAGCTTTCTTT. Residues: CASSWGQAPMNTEAFF. V is TRBV5-4 and J is TRBJ1-1; D perhaps matches TRBD1 (6 bases). The V and J ends lost 3 bases and 0 bases respectively, with 15 bases between them. Germline CDR1 reads SGHNT; CDR2 reads YYREEE (reference sequence). This CDR3 comprises 16 residues.

This rearrangement joins TRBV5-1 to TRBJ1-1; TRBD1 matches at 8 bases. The V segment lost 3 bases and the J segment 4 bases; nucleotides outside the gene matches: 2. The CDR3 spans 13 residues. CDR1 is SGHRS and CDR2 is YFSETQ in the germline V gene. CDR3: CASSSDRATEAFF. CDR3 bases: TGCGCCAGCAGCTCGGACAGGGCCACTGAAGCTTTCTTT.

This clone was observed a handful of times. The chain joins TRBV5-1 to TRBJ2-7; D is possibly TRBD2 (5 bases). Germline values: CDR1 SGHRS, CDR2 YFSETQ. V lost 4 bases and J 7 bases, leaving 15 bases between the germline ends. The CDR3 has 13 residues. This chain's CDR3 is CASSQDLRGEQYF. The CDR3 DNA is TGCGCCAGCAGCCAGGACCTCCGCGGGGAGCAGTACTTC.

This clone was detected only once. The chain couples TRBV7-3 to TRBJ1-2; D possibly corresponds to TRBD1 (5 bases). Germline V gives CDR1 SGHTA, CDR2 FQGTGA. The CDR3 runs 13 residues. V was shortened by 5 bases and J by 1 base, with 8 bases between the two germline ends. CDR3 nucleotide sequence: TGTGCCAGCAGCCCCCAGGGTAACTATGGCTACACCTTC. This encodes CASSPQGNYGYTF.

The chain combines TRBV11-2 with TRBJ1-5; D is unclear. The CDR3 runs 13 residues. Trimming pared 1 base from V and 5 bases from J, leaving 6 bases between. CDR1 and CDR2 (germline): SGHAT, FQNNGV. CDR3 bases: TGTGCCAGCAGCTTAGGTCGGGATCAGCCCCAGCATTTT. Encoded protein: CASSLGRDQPQHF.

The V and J genes are TRBV18 and TRBJ2-1; D is perhaps TRBD1 (6 bases). Trimming left V 7 bases short and J 0 bases short, with 22 bases between. The CDR3 loop spans 18 amino acids. Germline V gene lookup returns CDR1 KGHSH and CDR2 LQKENI. The CDR3 loop reads CASFSGTTGLSSYNEQFF. The CDR3, as DNA: TGTGCCAGCTTTTCCGGGACAACCGGCCTTAGCTCCTACAATGAGCAGTTCTTC.

This rearrangement joins TRBV30 to TRBJ1-1; D remains unclear. There are 14 residues in the CDR3. Germline V CDR1 and CDR2: GTSNPN, SVGIG (reference sequence). The V end lost 0 bases, the J end lost 1 base, and 9 bases lay between the germline ends. The CDR3 nucleotides are TGTGCCTGGAGTGTTATCCCCCCGAACACTGAAGCTTTCTTT. Translated, it gives CAWSVIPPNTEAFF.

This clone was detected once. V usage is TRBV5-5 and J usage is TRBJ1-2; 7 nucleotides agree with TRBD1. Germline V gives CDR1 SGHKS, CDR2 YYEKEE (reference sequence). The V segment lost 0 bases and the J segment 8 bases; nucleotides outside the gene matches: 4. The CDR3 is 13 amino acids. This CDR3 reads CASSLGDSPGYTF. CDR3 bases: TGTGCCAGCAGCTTGGGGGACAGCCCCGGCTACACCTTC.

This clone was detected only a few times. This sequence joins TRBV6-1 and TRBJ2-3, with 12 bases identical to TRBD1. Germline loops: CDR1 MNHNS, CDR2 SASEGT. Trimming cost V 2 bases and J 8 bases; bases outside gene matches: 8. This CDR3 has 16 amino acids. In DNA form, the CDR3 reads TGTGCCAGCAGTGAATTGGGACAGGGGGCCAGGGGTACGCAGTATTTT. This gives the protein CASSELGQGARGTQYF.

The chain recombines TRBV2 with TRBJ1-2, with 8 bases lining up with TRBD1. The CDR3 sequence is 13 residues long. Trimming removed 5 bases from V and 4 bases from J; junction bases left unmatched: 3. The V gene's germline CDR1 is SNHLY and CDR2 FYNNEI. The CDR3: CASSRQGSYGYTF. CDR3 coding DNA: TGTGCCAGCAGTCGACAGGGGTCCTATGGCTACACCTTC.

The J gene is TRBJ1-3, the V gene TRBV18; 8 nucleotides agree with TRBD1. CDR3 length equals 15 residues. V trimming: 3 bases; J trimming: 5 bases; junction bases outside the gene matches: 6. Germline CDR1 reads KGHSH; CDR2 reads LQKENI. CDR3 sequence (DNA): TGTGCCAGCTCACCCCAGGACAGGGACAGAAACACCATATATTTT. It translates to CASSPQDRDRNTIYF.

V is TRBV7-9 and J is TRBJ2-1; perhaps TRBD2 as D (6 bases). Per germline, CDR1 SEHNR and CDR2 FQNEAQ (reference sequence). CDR3 length: 16 amino acids. Trimming stripped 3 bases from V and 0 bases from J, with 12 bases between. CDR3 coding DNA: TGTGCCAGCAGCTTCCCGGAGGGAATCTCCTACAATGAGCAGTTCTTC. Protein product: CASSFPEGISYNEQFF.

The V gene is TRBV10-1, the J gene TRBJ1-4, with TRBD1 as a possible D gene (6 bases). Germline CDR1 reads WNHNN; CDR2 reads SYGVQD (reference sequence). This CDR3 is built from 13 residues. The V gene lost 10 bases and the J gene lost 4 bases, with 13 bases spanning the gap. In nucleotides, the CDR3 is TGCGCCACAACGCGAGGGGGTAATGAAAAACTGTTTTTT. Its translation: CATTRGGNEKLFF.

CDR3 bases: TGCGCCAGCAGCTGGGACAGGGTCTTCGGCTACACCTTC. It yields the protein CASSWDRVFGYTF. The chain recombines TRBV5-1 with TRBJ1-2; 9 nucleotides match TRBD1. V shed 3 bases and J 8 bases; nucleotides not matched to a gene: 5. The CDR3 consists of 13 residues. CDR1 and CDR2 (germline): SGHRS, YFSETQ.

The V gene is TRBV7-2, the J gene TRBJ2-7, with TRBD2 matching 9 bases. Trimming cost V 3 bases and J 3 bases; bases outside gene matches: 6. The CDR3 spans 15 residues. Germline lookup yields CDR1 SGHTA and CDR2 FQGNSA. The CDR3 region has the DNA TGTGCCAGCAGCTTGTCTGAGCGGGGGGACTACGAGCAGTACTTC. It translates to CASSLSERGDYEQYF.

The rearrangement uses TRBV19 and TRBJ1-4; 8 nucleotides match TRBD1. Germline CDR1 LNHDA, CDR2 SQIVND (reference sequence). After removal of 7 bases from V and 8 bases from J, the junction contained 6 bases not matched to a gene. CDR3 length equals 13 residues. CDR3 amino acids: CASTRTGQEKLFF. For the CDR3, the DNA is TGTGCCAGTACTCGGACAGGGCAGGAAAAACTGTTTTTT.

This chain uses TRBV18 with TRBJ2-5, with TRBD1 identical over 10 bases. The CDR3 has 16 amino acids. CDR1 and CDR2 from the germline V gene are KGHSH and LQKENI. V trimming: 0 bases; J trimming: 4 bases; junction bases outside the gene matches: 5. The CDR3 nucleotides read TGTGCCAGCTCACCACCGGGGACAGGGGTTTTAGAGACCCAGTACTTC. It specifies CASSPPGTGVLETQYF. Full variable domain (remainder filled in from reference TRBV18 and TRBJ2-5): NAGVMQNPRHLVRRRGQEARLRCSPMKGHSHVYWYRQLPEEGLKFMVYLQKENIIDESGMPKERFSAEFPKEGPSILRIQQVVRGDSAAYFCASSPPGTGVLETQYFGPGTRLLVL.

This chain joins TRBV6-5 and TRBJ2-7, with TRBD2 identical over 7 bases. CDR3 size: 15 residues. V was clipped by 0 bases and J by 0 bases; unmatched bases: 2. Germline V gives CDR1 MNHEY, CDR2 SVGAGI. CDR3 coding DNA: TGTGCCAGCAGTTACTCGGCGGGGGACTCCTACGAGCAGTACTTC. Protein: CASSYSAGDSYEQYF.

V is TRBV19 and J is TRBJ2-1, with 14 bases matching TRBD2. Germline V gene data show CDR1 as LNHDA and CDR2 as SQIVND (reference sequence). V lost 6 bases and J lost 7; bases outside the gene matches: 14. The CDR3 length is 18 residues. The CDR3 nucleotides are TGTGCCAGTAGCGCAGGGACACCCGGGACTAGCGGGAGTAATGAGCAGTTCTTC. Translation: CASSAGTPGTSGSNEQFF.